The T cell receptor beta chain under discussion was sequenced for a study of T cells in Graves' hyperthyroidism and ophthalmopathy. Study outcomes and limitations: Clonotypes that were expanded in thyroid above 0.001 mostly appeared in blood too. Ophthalmopathy and stable hyperthyroidism were separated by a 13 V-J model.

For Graves' hyperthyroidism to be stable, ophthalmopathy could not progress within 18 months. Diagnoses rested on clinical symptoms, serum thyroxine and TRAb, thyroid ultrasound and orbital computed tomography. The source material, RNA transcripts, was used to amplify TCR beta CDR3 regions. A first-round RT-PCR of the TCR CDR3 used the HTBI primer set. TCRdb re-called the multiplex PCR reads with MiXCR, one entry per CDR3 protein. The data contain roughly 400,000 distinct CDR3 sequences, 20% to 25% of them singletons. This CDR3 comprises 12 residues. V lost 2 bases to trimming and J lost 6 bases, with 7 bases between them. CDR1 and CDR2 from the germline V gene are SGHTA and FQGNSA. There are many counts of this clonotype. No antigen is known for it.

The receptor's source is a man aged 45-65 years with Graves' hyperthyroidism. The sample was blood. The V gene is TRBV7-2, the J gene TRBJ2-5; D is unclear. CDR3 in amino acids: CASSLYGKTQYF. The CDR3 DNA is TGTGCCAGCAGCTTATACGGAAAGACCCAGTACTTC. Looking up the rest from reference TRBV7-2 and TRBJ2-5 gives the full variable domain: GAGVSQSPSNKVTEKGKDVELRCDPISGHTALYWYRQSLGQGLEFLIYFQGNSAPDKSGLPSDRFSAERTGGSVSTLTIQRTQQEDSAVYLCASSLYGKTQYFGPGTRLLVL.